This record covers a single TCR beta chain. Its antigen is not identified. This sample is drawn from a study of T cell responses to AZD1222 COVID-19 vaccine. Only in-frame clones appear in the TCRdb table, and some are missing; sequencing was by immunoSEQ multiplex PCR. Of 130,000 or so clones in the sample, roughly 85% are singletons; the top ten hold 7.9%. Whole-study results and caveats: Samples come after the peak T cell response, not at day 14. Among the donors, most were white British and more were female, and clonal diversity was possibly underestimated. Increased Spike-specific TCR breadth and depth were observed after two AZD1222 doses.

The clonotype comes from an adult who received the MenACWY meningococcal vaccine as a control. Sequenced here: peripheral blood, sampled 28 days after the second dose of the MenACWY control vaccine.

The CDR3 protein is CASSPSGRTYNEQFF. CDR3 in DNA: TGTGCCAGCAGCCCTAGCGGGAGAACTTACAATGAGCAGTTCTTC. The rearrangement links TRBV7-9 to TRBJ2-1; TRBD2 matches at 10 bases. The CDR3 covers 15 residues. With V trimmed by 5 bases and J by 4 bases, 5 bases remained unmatched. Germline V gene lookup returns CDR1 SEHNR and CDR2 FQNEAQ (reference sequence).